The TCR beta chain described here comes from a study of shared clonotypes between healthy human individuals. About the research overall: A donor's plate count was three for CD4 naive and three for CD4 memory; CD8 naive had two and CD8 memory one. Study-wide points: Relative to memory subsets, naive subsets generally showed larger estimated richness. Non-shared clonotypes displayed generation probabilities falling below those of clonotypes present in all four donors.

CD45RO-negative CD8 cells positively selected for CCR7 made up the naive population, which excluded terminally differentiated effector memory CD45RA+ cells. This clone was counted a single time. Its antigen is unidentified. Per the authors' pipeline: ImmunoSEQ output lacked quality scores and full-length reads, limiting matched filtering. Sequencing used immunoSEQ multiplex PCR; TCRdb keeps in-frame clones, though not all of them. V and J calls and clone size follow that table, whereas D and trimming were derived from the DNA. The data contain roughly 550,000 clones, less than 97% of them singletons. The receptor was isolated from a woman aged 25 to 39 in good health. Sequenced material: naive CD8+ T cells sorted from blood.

The CDR3 bases are TGTGCCAGCAGCTTGGACAGCATTGAAGCTTTCTTT. Translating it yields CASSLDSIEAFF. This sequence joins TRBV11-2 and TRBJ1-1, with D maybe TRBD1 (6 bases). Germline V gene sequence: CDR1 SGHAT, CDR2 FQNNGV. The CDR3 spans 12 residues. V was clipped by 3 bases and J by 7 bases, with 9 bases between them.